What follows are 26 T cell receptor beta chains derived from one specimen sequenced in a study of T cell responses to AZD1222 COVID-19 vaccine. The data were produced by immunoSEQ multiplex PCR, yet TCRdb's version contains in-frame clones alone and is incomplete. The profile shows about 56,000 clones, approximately 83% of them singletons. The sample consisted of peripheral blood, taken on day 0 of AZD1222 vaccination. These receptor sequences come from an adult in good health.

The V call is TRBV2, the J call TRBJ2-1, with D perhaps given as TRBD1 or TRBD2 (5 bases each). The V end lost 4 bases, the J end lost 12 bases, and 13 bases lay between the germline ends. The CDR3 runs 12 residues. The V gene's germline CDR1 is SNHLY and CDR2 FYNNEI. CDR3 loop: CASSAQGVGQFF. CDR3 nucleotide sequence: TGTGCCAGCAGTGCGCAGGGAGTTGGGCAGTTCTTC.

V usage is TRBV29-1 and J usage is TRBJ2-7; TRBD1 matches 10 bases. Losses at the gene ends were 4 bases for V and 0 bases for J; bases not matched to a gene: 9. The CDR3 has 16 residues. Germline CDR1 SQVTM, CDR2 ANQGSEA. The CDR3 DNA follows: TGCAGCGTTGTATTAATAGGGACAGGGGTCTCCTACGAGCAGTACTTC. It translates to CSVVLIGTGVSYEQYF.

The chain's CDR3 is CASSPTTSGRADTQYF. As DNA, the CDR3 is TGCGCCAGCAGCCCAACGACTAGCGGGAGAGCAGATACGCAGTATTTT. The V and J genes are TRBV4-3 and TRBJ2-3, with 12 nucleotides matching TRBD2. V was clipped by 4 bases and J by 4 bases; unmatched bases: 6. Germline-derived CDR1 and CDR2 are LGHNA and YSLEER. The CDR3 contains 16 residues.

This clone was observed a few times. V is TRBV5-1 and J is TRBJ1-3, with D unresolved. Trimming shortened V by 2 bases and J by 2 bases, and 11 bases separated the two germline ends. Germline V gene lookup returns CDR1 SGHRS and CDR2 YFSETQ. This CDR3 has 15 amino acids. DNA for the CDR3: TGCGCCAGCAGCTTCGGTTCTACCGCTGGAAACACCATATATTTT. Translating it yields CASSFGSTAGNTIYF.

The CDR3 nucleotides read TGTGCCAGTAGTGCTCCCCTCGGGGCCGCCTATGGCTACACCTTC. It is translated as CASSAPLGAAYGYTF. This rearrangement joins TRBV19 to TRBJ1-2; possible D gene TRBD1, 5 bases. Trimming left V 5 bases short and J 4 bases short, with 17 bases between. The length of the CDR3 is 15 residues. CDR1 and CDR2 from the germline V gene are LNHDA and SQIVND (reference sequence).

V and J are TRBV15 and TRBJ2-1; 11 bases map to TRBD2. Trimming took 8 bases from V and 10 from J; bases not matched to a gene: 16. CDR1 is LNHNV, CDR2 YYDKDF, per germline (reference sequence). The CDR3 totals 16 residues. The CDR3 DNA reads TGTGCCACCGATTCAGGGACTAGCGGCTTCGTAGTAGAGCAGTTCTTC. Translated: CATDSGTSGFVVEQFF.

This clone is medium-sized within its sample. This chain joins TRBV14 and TRBJ2-3; D unclear. V was cut by 5 bases and J by 3 bases, with 9 bases left in between. Germline CDR1 and CDR2: SGHDN and FVKESK. The CDR3 runs to 13 residues. CDR3: CASSELETDTQYF. Written as DNA, the CDR3 is TGTGCCAGCAGCGAACTGGAGACAGATACGCAGTATTTT.

The CDR3 DNA reads as TGTGCCTGGAGTGTACTAACGGTTTACAATGAGCAGTTCTTC. This encodes CAWSVLTVYNEQFF. The rearrangement uses TRBV30 and TRBJ2-1, with D unresolved. From germline, CDR1 is GTSNPN and CDR2 SVGIG (reference sequence). The CDR3 has 14 residues. The V end lost 0 bases, the J end lost 4 bases, and 10 bases lay between the germline ends. Looking up the rest from reference TRBV30 and TRBJ2-1 gives the full variable domain: SQTIHQWPATLVQPVGSPLSLECTVEGTSNPNLYWYRQAAGRGLQLLFYSVGIGQISSEVPQNLSASRPQDRQFILSSKKLLLSDSGFYLCAWSVLTVYNEQFFGPGTRLTVL.

The J gene is TRBJ1-1, the V gene TRBV5-4; possibly TRBD1 for D (5 bases). Trimming took off 0 bases at V and 2 bases at J, with 11 bases between the two ends. The CDR3 runs to 15 residues. CDR1 is SGHNT and CDR2 is YYREEE in the germline V gene (reference sequence). The CDR3 nucleotides read TGTGCCAGCAGCTTGGGCTCCCAGGGTAACACTGAAGCTTTCTTT. It codes for CASSLGSQGNTEAFF.

This sequence joins TRBV28 and TRBJ1-2; 7 positions agree with TRBD1. CDR3 length: 14 residues. With V trimmed by 5 bases and J by 6 bases, 9 bases remained unmatched. CDR1 MDHEN and CDR2 SYDVKM come from the germline V gene. DNA of the CDR3: TGTGCCAGCAGTACCGGGTGGACAGGAGATGGCTACACCTTC. Its translation is CASSTGWTGDGYTF.

This sequence joins TRBV11-2 and TRBJ1-6; D ambiguous. Germline V gene sequence: CDR1 SGHAT, CDR2 FQNNGV. Deletions cut 5 bases from V and 0 bases from J, with 5 bases between. The length of the CDR3 is 14 residues. CDR3 residues: CASSTSSYNSPLHF. CDR3 nucleotides: TGTGCCAGCAGCACTAGCTCCTATAATTCACCCCTCCACTTT.

CDR3 nucleotides: TGTGCCACCAGTGATTTTCGGGGGACTAGCGGGAGGGGGTCCTACAATGAGCAGTTCTTC. Amino acid sequence: CATSDFRGTSGRGSYNEQFF. V usage is TRBV24-1 and J usage is TRBJ2-1; 16 bases line up with TRBD2. The CDR3 length is 20 residues. Germline V CDR1 and CDR2: KGHDR, SFDVKD. V shed 1 base and J 1 base; nucleotides not matched to a gene: 6.

The chain is built from TRBV20-1 and TRBJ2-1; D is possibly TRBD1 or TRBD2 (5 bases each). V was trimmed by 3 bases and J by 5 bases, leaving 17 bases between them. The CDR3 spans 15 residues. In germline, CDR1 is DFQATT, CDR2 SNEGSKA (reference sequence). CDR3 amino acids: CSASGAGHNHNEQFF. DNA of the CDR3: TGCAGTGCTAGTGGGGCGGGCCACAACCACAATGAGCAGTTCTTC.

The rearrangement joins TRBV2 to TRBJ1-1; TRBD1 matches 8 bases. Germline V gene sequence: CDR1 SNHLY, CDR2 FYNNEI. The junction had 10 bases not matched to a gene; V was cut back by 4 bases and J by 3 bases. The CDR3 covers 16 residues. The CDR3, as DNA: TGTGCCAGCAGTGCCTACGGGACAGGTGGGGACACTGAAGCTTTCTTT. Its translation: CASSAYGTGGDTEAFF.

This chain connects TRBV5-8 to TRBJ2-2; 8 bases match TRBD2. V gave up 2 bases and J gave up 2 bases; unmatched junction bases: 2. This CDR3 is 15 amino acids long. Germline V gene sequence: CDR1 SGHTS, CDR2 YDEGEE. The CDR3 DNA sequence: TGTGCCAGCAGCTTTGGACTAGCCAACACCGGGGAGCTGTTTTTT. Its protein product is CASSFGLANTGELFF.

As concerns this clone: An end of the junction does not agree with germline; a read error may underlie this. The chain links TRBV19 to TRBJ2-1, with 12 nucleotides matching TRBD1. The CDR3 length is 15 residues. Germline assignment: CDR1 LNHDA and CDR2 SQIVND (reference sequence). The CDR3 sequence is CASSIGTGGYDEQFF. In DNA, the CDR3 is TGTGCCAGTAGTATCGGGACAGGGGGCTACGATGAGCAGTTCTTC.

This clone has more than one count but fewer than ten. V usage is TRBV3-1 (or the pseudogene TRBV3-2) and J usage is TRBJ2-1; 9 bases are shared with TRBD2. Germline V gives CDR1 LGHDT, CDR2 YNNKEL (reference sequence). This CDR3 contains 16 residues. V lost 0 bases to trimming and J lost 6 bases; unmatched junction nucleotides: 6. The CDR3 sequence is CASSQEGSGSVNEQFF. The CDR3 DNA reads as TGTGCCAGCAGCCAAGAGGGTAGCGGGAGCGTCAATGAGCAGTTCTTC.

The CDR3 region has the DNA TGCGCCAGCAGCCAAGATCAGACCCAGGGCTCTAAGACTGAAGCTTTCTTT. This gives the protein CASSQDQTQGSKTEAFF. The V gene is TRBV4-3, the J gene TRBJ1-1; D is perhaps TRBD1 (5 bases). V was cut by 0 bases and J by 5 bases, with 19 bases left in between. CDR1 is LGHNA and CDR2 is YSLEER in the germline V gene. The CDR3 is made up of 17 amino acids.

The genes are TRBV4-3 and TRBJ2-1, with D possibly TRBD2 on 7 matching bases. The germline V gene encodes CDR1 LGHNA and CDR2 YSLEER. The CDR3 runs to 17 residues. V was shortened by 1 base and J by 7 bases, with 20 bases between the two germline ends. CDR3 DNA sequence: TGCGCCAGCAGCCAAGCCGGGGGCGGGAGCTGGGGGAATGAGCAGTTCTTC. Translation: CASSQAGGGSWGNEQFF.

The CDR3 spells CASSQNNQPQHF. The CDR3 DNA reads TGTGCCAGCAGCCAGAACAATCAGCCCCAGCATTTT. The rearrangement joins TRBV3-1 (or the pseudogene TRBV3-2) to TRBJ1-5; D remains ambiguous. The germline CDR1 and CDR2 sequences are LGHDT and YNNKEL (reference sequence). V was clipped by 3 bases and J by 3 bases, with 3 bases between them. The CDR3 contains 12 residues.

The chain uses TRBV19 and TRBJ1-1; D gene unclear. The V end was cut by 5 bases, the J end by 1 base, with 5 bases between. The CDR3 spans 12 residues. Germline values: CDR1 LNHDA, CDR2 SQIVND (reference sequence). CDR3 DNA: TGTGCCAGTAGTTGGGGGAACACTGAAGCTTTCTTT. This gives the protein CASSWGNTEAFF.

This chain connects TRBV4-2 to TRBJ1-1, with 8 bases aligning to TRBD1. The ends lost 4 bases at V and 5 bases at J; junction bases unmatched: 12. The CDR3 runs 16 residues. Germline values: CDR1 LGHNA, CDR2 YNFKEQ. CDR3 sequence reads: CASSPRTGPTGTEAFF. In DNA, the CDR3 is TGTGCCAGCAGCCCTAGGACAGGGCCCACTGGAACTGAAGCTTTCTTT.

The J gene is TRBJ2-3, the V gene TRBV6-5; maybe TRBD2 (6 bases). The germline V gene has CDR1 MNHEY and CDR2 SVGAGI. The CDR3 extends over 14 amino acids. Trimming removed 10 bases from V and 1 base from J, with 15 bases in between. CDR3 region: CAIGDPGGTDTQYF. CDR3 nucleotides: TGTGCCATCGGGGATCCGGGGGGCACAGATACGCAGTATTTT.

This sequence joins TRBV11-2 and TRBJ1-1, with D uncertain. CDR3 length: 14 residues. Per the germline V gene, CDR1 is SGHAT and CDR2 is FQNNGV. V was pared by 4 bases and J by 3 bases, with 12 bases between. CDR3 sequence: CASSSSMADTEAFF. As DNA, the CDR3 is TGTGCCAGCAGCTCGTCGATGGCTGACACTGAAGCTTTCTTT.

The chain couples TRBV12-3 or TRBV12-4 to TRBJ1-5; D remains ambiguous. The CDR3 length is 12 residues. V lost 5 bases and J lost 5, with 7 bases in between. As DNA, the CDR3 is TGTGCCAGCAGTGGGTGGGATCAGCCCCAGCATTTT. Its protein product is CASSGWDQPQHF.

The chain couples TRBV19 to TRBJ1-5, with D perhaps matching TRBD1 (5 bases). This CDR3 has 14 amino acids. Germline CDR1 reads LNHDA; CDR2 reads SQIVND (reference sequence). V lost 5 bases and J lost 7, with 15 bases in between. This CDR3 is CASSPRGAEQPQHF. The CDR3 DNA reads as TGTGCCAGTAGTCCTCGAGGGGCTGAACAGCCCCAGCATTTT. The full variable domain, rest sourced from reference TRBV19 and TRBJ1-5, is DGGITQSPKYLFRKEGQNVTLSCEQNLNHDAMYWYRQDPGQGLRLIYYSQIVNDFQKGDIAEGYSVSREKKESFPLTVTSAQKNPTAFYLCASSPRGAEQPQHFGDGTRLSIL.